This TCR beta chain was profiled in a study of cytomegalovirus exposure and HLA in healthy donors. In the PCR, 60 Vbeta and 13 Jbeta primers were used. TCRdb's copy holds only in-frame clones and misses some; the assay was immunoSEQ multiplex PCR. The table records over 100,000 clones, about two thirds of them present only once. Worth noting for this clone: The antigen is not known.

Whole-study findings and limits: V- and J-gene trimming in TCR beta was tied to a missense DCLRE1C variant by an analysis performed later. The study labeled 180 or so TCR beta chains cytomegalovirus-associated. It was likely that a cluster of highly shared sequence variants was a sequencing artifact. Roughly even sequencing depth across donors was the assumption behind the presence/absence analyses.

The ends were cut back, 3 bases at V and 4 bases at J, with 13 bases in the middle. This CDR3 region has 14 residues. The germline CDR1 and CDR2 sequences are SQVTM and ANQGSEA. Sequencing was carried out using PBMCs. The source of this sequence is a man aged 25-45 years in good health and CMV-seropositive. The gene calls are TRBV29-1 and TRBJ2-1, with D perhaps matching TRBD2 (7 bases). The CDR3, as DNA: TGCAGCGTTGACCTCGGGGGGCCTTACAATGAGCAGTTCTTC. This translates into CSVDLGGPYNEQFF.